Listed below are T cell receptor beta chains from one sample, sequenced in a study of shared clonotypes between healthy human individuals. Sequencing used immunoSEQ multiplex PCR; TCRdb keeps in-frame clones, though not all of them. The table lists approximately 2.1 million clones, 90% to 95% of them singletons. The source material was naive CD4+ T cells from PBMCs. The source is a young man in good health. Some clones in this sample may be carry-over from other donors' samples. Each CDR3 is given with its conserved first and last residue. Each record gives: V gene, CDR3 protein.

V: TRBV4-1; CDR3: CASSRLGTPPLEQYF
V: TRBV7-3; CDR3: CASSLKGGMNTEAFF
V: TRBV11-2; CDR3: CASSLAWTSGNNEQFF
V: TRBV4-1; CDR3: CASSLGRGINQPQHF
V: TRBV5-1; CDR3: CASRPGPSETQYF
V: TRBV20-1; CDR3: CSASTWDEQYF
V: TRBV5-1; CDR3: CASNLGAGAGDTQYF
V: TRBV30; CDR3: CAWGEENQQYF
V: TRBV28; CDR3: CASSPYRDRATEAFF
V: TRBV27; CDR3: CASSFKGYGRQGIQPQHF
V: TRBV28; CDR3: CASARRTGGETQYF
V: TRBV2; CDR3: CASSDRGQETQYF
V: TRBV7-3; CDR3: CASSLSTGAYNEQFF
V: TRBV5-1; CDR3: CASMTRPNTEAFF
V: TRBV5-4; CDR3: CASRSRLHNEQFF
V: TRBV5-4; CDR3: CASSLDRGREQYF
V: TRBV19; CDR3: CASSLQGSETQYF
V: TRBV6-1; CDR3: CASHGTGRSEQYF
V: TRBV28; CDR3: CASSSGRFVDYTF
V: TRBV6-1; CDR3: CASGDRGYNEQFF
V: TRBV5-4; CDR3: CASSPQASTDTQYF
V: TRBV7-8; CDR3: CASSLILAQPQHF
V: TRBV10-3; CDR3: CAISESGGALDQPQHF